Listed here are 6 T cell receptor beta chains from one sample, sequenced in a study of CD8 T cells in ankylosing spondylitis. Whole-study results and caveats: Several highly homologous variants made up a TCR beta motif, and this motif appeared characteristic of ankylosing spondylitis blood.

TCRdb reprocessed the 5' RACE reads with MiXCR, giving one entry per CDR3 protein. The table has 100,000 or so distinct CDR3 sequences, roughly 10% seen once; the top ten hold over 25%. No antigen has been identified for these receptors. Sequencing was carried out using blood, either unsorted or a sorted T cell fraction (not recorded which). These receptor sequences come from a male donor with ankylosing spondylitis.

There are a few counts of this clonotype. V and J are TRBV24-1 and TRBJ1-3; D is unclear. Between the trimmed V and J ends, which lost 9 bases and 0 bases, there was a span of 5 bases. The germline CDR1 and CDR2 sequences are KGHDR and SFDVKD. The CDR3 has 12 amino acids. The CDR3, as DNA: TGTGCCACCGGCGGCTCTGGAAACACCATATATTTT. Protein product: CATGGSGNTIYF.

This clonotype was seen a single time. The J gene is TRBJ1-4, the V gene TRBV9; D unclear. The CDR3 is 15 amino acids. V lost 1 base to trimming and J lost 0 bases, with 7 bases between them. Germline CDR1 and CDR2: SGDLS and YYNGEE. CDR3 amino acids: CASSVTKTTNEKLFF. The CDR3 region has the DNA TGTGCCAGCAGCGTAACAAAAACAACTAATGAAAAACTGTTTTTT.

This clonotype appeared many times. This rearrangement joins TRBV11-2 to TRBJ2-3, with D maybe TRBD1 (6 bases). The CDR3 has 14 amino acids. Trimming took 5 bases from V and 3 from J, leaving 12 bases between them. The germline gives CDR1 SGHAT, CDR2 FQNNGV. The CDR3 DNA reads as TGTGCCAGCAGCCAGGACAGCGATACAGATACGCAGTATTTT. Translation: CASSQDSDTDTQYF.

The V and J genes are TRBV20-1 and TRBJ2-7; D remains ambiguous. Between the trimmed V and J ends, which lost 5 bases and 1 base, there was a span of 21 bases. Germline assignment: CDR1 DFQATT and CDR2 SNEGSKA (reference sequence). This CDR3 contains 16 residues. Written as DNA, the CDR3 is TGCAGTGCTCCTTTCTCTCCGTCGGAGTGGTCCTACGAGCAGTACTTC. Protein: CSAPFSPSEWSYEQYF.

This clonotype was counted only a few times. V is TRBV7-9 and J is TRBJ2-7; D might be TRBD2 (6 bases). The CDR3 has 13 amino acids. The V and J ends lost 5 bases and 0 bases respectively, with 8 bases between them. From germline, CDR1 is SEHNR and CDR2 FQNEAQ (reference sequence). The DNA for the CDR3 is TGTGCCAGCAGCAGGGACTCCTCCTACGAGCAGTACGTC. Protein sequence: CASSRDSSYEQYV.

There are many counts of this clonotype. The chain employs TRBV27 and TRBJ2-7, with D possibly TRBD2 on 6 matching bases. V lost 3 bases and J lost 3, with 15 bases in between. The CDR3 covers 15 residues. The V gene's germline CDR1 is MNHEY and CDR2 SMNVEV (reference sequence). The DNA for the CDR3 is TGTGCCAGCAGTTTGCTCCGGGACTCGCGCTACGAGCAGTACTTC. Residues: CASSLLRDSRYEQYF.